These 28 T cell receptor beta chains originate from one sample sequenced in a study of T cells in Graves' hyperthyroidism and ophthalmopathy. Amplification yielded TCR beta CDR3 regions, with RNA transcripts as the source. First-round RT-PCR of the TCR CDR3 relied on the HTBI primer set. Using its own MiXCR run on the multiplex PCR reads, TCRdb lists one record per CDR3 protein. Of under 400,000 distinct CDR3 sequences detected, about 25% appear once; the ten largest clones hold around 67%. Sequenced: blood. Receptor source: a man aged 45-60 years with Graves' hyperthyroidism.

CDR3 in amino acids: CSVERDREDIQYF. CDR3 nucleotide sequence: TGCAGCGTTGAAAGGGACAGGGAGGACATTCAGTACTTC. The rearrangement joins TRBV29-1 to TRBJ2-4, with 9 bases aligning to TRBD1. Germline V CDR1 and CDR2: SQVTM, ANQGSEA. V lost 2 bases to trimming and J lost 8 bases; unmatched junction nucleotides: 4. There are 13 residues in the CDR3.

The CDR3 coding sequence is TGCAGTGCTAAACCGGGACTAGCGGCCTACGAGCAGTACTTC. Translating it yields CSAKPGLAAYEQYF. The V and J genes are TRBV20-1 and TRBJ2-7; TRBD2 agrees at 11 bases. Germline V gene sequence: CDR1 DFQATT, CDR2 SNEGSKA (reference sequence). The CDR3 is 14 residues long. The ends lost 4 bases at V and 2 bases at J; junction bases unmatched: 4.

Only a few counts were recorded for this clonotype. This chain connects TRBV5-1 to TRBJ2-6; D is uncertain. Trimming took 2 bases from V and 0 from J, leaving 12 bases between them. This CDR3 region has 17 residues. Germline loops: CDR1 SGHRS, CDR2 YFSETQ. CDR3 DNA: TGCGCCAGCAGCTTAACTCTAGTCAACTCTGGGGCCAACGTCCTGACTTTC. Translating gives CASSLTLVNSGANVLTF.

Here the CDR3 reads CASSPGDSGYTF. The CDR3 nucleotides read TGCGCCAGCAGCCCGGGGGACAGTGGCTACACCTTC. The chain carries TRBV5-1 and TRBJ1-2; 7 positions match TRBD1. The length of the CDR3 is 12 residues. Germline lookup yields CDR1 SGHRS and CDR2 YFSETQ. Trimming removed 4 bases from V and 7 bases from J; junction bases left unmatched: 4.

The V and J genes are TRBV5-6 and TRBJ2-2; unclear D gene. Trimming removed 0 bases at V and 8 bases at J, with 8 bases between. Germline V CDR1 and CDR2: SGHDT, YYEEEE. CDR3 length: 13 amino acids. The CDR3 here is CASSLARAGELFF. Written as DNA, the CDR3 is TGTGCCAGCAGCTTGGCACGGGCGGGGGAGCTGTTTTTT.

The chain links TRBV9 to TRBJ2-3, with 8 bases lining up with TRBD2. The length of the CDR3 is 16 residues. Germline CDR1 SGDLS, CDR2 YYNGEE. J was trimmed by 0 bases and V by 8 bases; bases with no gene match: 11. The CDR3 loop reads CASSMVTSASTDTQYF. In DNA, the CDR3 is TGTGCCAGTAGTATGGTGACTAGCGCTAGCACAGATACGCAGTATTTT.

This clonotype was detected ten times or more. The V gene is TRBV5-6, the J gene TRBJ2-7; possible D gene TRBD1, 6 bases. Trimming stripped 1 base from V and 2 bases from J, with 7 bases between. The CDR3 is made up of 13 amino acids. The V gene's germline CDR1 is SGHDT and CDR2 YYEEEE. The CDR3 sequence: CASSLTGPYEQYF. In nucleotides, the CDR3 is TGTGCCAGCAGCTTGACAGGGCCCTACGAGCAGTACTTC. The entire variable domain, with the rest obtained from reference TRBV5-6 and TRBJ2-7, is as follows: DAGVTQSPTHLIKTRGQQVTLRCSPKSGHDTVSWYQQALGQGPQFIFQYYEEEERQRGNFPDRFSGHQFPNYSSELNVNALLLGDSALYLCASSLTGPYEQYFGPGTRLTVT.

This clonotype was observed a few times. This chain uses TRBV12-5 with TRBJ2-3, with a weak D call TRBD1 (6 bases). Germline values: CDR1 LGHNT, CDR2 FRNRAP. With 2 bases removed from V and 2 bases from J, the gap between germline ends came to 14 bases. The CDR3 covers 16 residues. In DNA form, the CDR3 reads TGTGCTAGTGGTTTGACCCGAGGGACATTCACAGATACGCAGTATTTT. This encodes CASGLTRGTFTDTQYF.

There are many counts of this clonotype. V usage is TRBV7-2 and J usage is TRBJ2-1; 8 positions agree with TRBD2. CDR3 size: 12 residues. In germline, CDR1 is SGHTA, CDR2 FQGNSA. V gave up 5 bases and J gave up 9 bases; unmatched junction bases: 3. CDR3 residues: CASSEGLVEQFF. The CDR3 nucleotides read TGTGCCAGCAGCGAGGGACTAGTTGAGCAGTTCTTC. Based on the CDR3 plus reference TRBV7-2 and TRBJ2-1, the full variable domain is GAGVSQSPSNKVTEKGKDVELRCDPISGHTALYWYRQSLGQGLEFLIYFQGNSAPDKSGLPSDRFSAERTGGSVSTLTIQRTQQEDSAVYLCASSEGLVEQFFGPGTRLTVL.

This chain links TRBV7-6 with TRBJ2-7; unclear D gene. The CDR3 is 16 residues long. Germline V gives CDR1 SGHVS, CDR2 FNYEAQ. V was shortened by 0 bases and J by 2 bases, with 14 bases between the two germline ends. The CDR3 nucleotides are TGTGCCAGCAGCTTAGCTGTTGGTCGGGTCACCTACGAGCAGTACTTC. As protein: CASSLAVGRVTYEQYF.

There are many counts of this clonotype. The chain is built from TRBV7-9 and TRBJ2-5; D may be TRBD1 (5 bases). The V end was cut by 3 bases, the J end by 2 bases, with 13 bases between. Germline V lookup: CDR1 SEHNR, CDR2 FQNEAQ (reference sequence). This CDR3 region has 15 residues. The CDR3 region is CASSFGDSLQETQYF. The DNA for the CDR3 is TGTGCCAGCAGCTTCGGTGACAGTCTGCAAGAGACCCAGTACTTC.

Only a few counts were recorded for this clonotype. The genes are TRBV10-3 and TRBJ1-1; tentatively, D is TRBD1 (6 bases). Deletions cut 6 bases from V and 1 base from J, with 12 bases between. The CDR3 length is 14 residues. CDR1 and CDR2 from the germline V gene are ENHRY and SYGVKD. As DNA, the CDR3 is TGTGCCATCAGGCCGGACAGAGAGAACACTGAAGCTTTCTTT. Translation: CAIRPDRENTEAFF.

This clonotype was recorded a few times. The V call is TRBV27, the J call TRBJ2-7; D is uncertain. The CDR3 is 13 amino acids. V was shortened by 0 bases and J by 5 bases, with 8 bases between the two germline ends. Germline V lookup: CDR1 MNHEY, CDR2 SMNVEV (reference sequence). CDR3 residues: CASSLSRQNEQYF. The DNA of the CDR3 is TGTGCCAGCAGTTTATCGCGGCAGAACGAGCAGTACTTC.

This rearrangement joins TRBV19 to TRBJ2-7, with D possibly being TRBD2 (6 bases). This CDR3 is built from 13 residues. Looked up from germline, CDR1 is LNHDA and CDR2 is SQIVND (reference sequence). Between the trimmed V and J ends, which lost 3 bases and 7 bases, there was a span of 13 bases. The CDR3 loop reads CASSISGFREQYF. CDR3 in DNA: TGTGCCAGTAGTATCAGCGGGTTTAGGGAGCAGTACTTC.

The sample holds many counts of this clonotype. The V call is TRBV7-8, the J call TRBJ2-5, with D tentatively TRBD1 (6 bases). Trimming removed 7 bases from V and 0 bases from J, with 9 bases in between. Looked up from germline, CDR1 is SGHVS and CDR2 is FQNEAQ. This CDR3 has 13 residues. CDR3 in amino acids: CASIGDNQETQYF. CDR3 bases: TGTGCCAGCATCGGGGACAACCAAGAGACCCAGTACTTC.

This clonotype has more than one count but fewer than ten. The chain carries TRBV5-1 and TRBJ1-1, with D maybe TRBD1 (5 bases). V lost 4 bases and J 0 bases, leaving 10 bases between the germline ends. The CDR3 length is 14 residues. CDR1 is SGHRS, CDR2 YFSETQ, per germline. The CDR3 sequence: CASSLGLLNTEAFF. In nucleotides, the CDR3 is TGCGCCAGCAGCCTGGGACTCCTGAACACTGAAGCTTTCTTT.

The chain couples TRBV5-1 to TRBJ2-1; TRBD2 aligns across 11 bases. CDR3 length equals 15 residues. Germline V gene sequence: CDR1 SGHRS, CDR2 YFSETQ. Trimming at V came to 7 bases and at J to 6 bases, leaving 9 bases not matched to a gene. This chain's CDR3 is CASGILAGVPNEQFF. The CDR3 DNA reads as TGCGCCAGCGGGATACTAGCGGGAGTTCCCAATGAGCAGTTCTTC.

This clonotype was counted between two and nine times. The chain combines TRBV3-1 with TRBJ2-7; 8 positions agree with TRBD1. This CDR3 comprises 16 residues. Germline V lookup: CDR1 LGHDT, CDR2 YNNKEL (reference sequence). J lost 7 bases, V lost 4 bases, and 15 bases had no gene match. In DNA, the CDR3 is TGTGCCAGCAGCCCAGGGGACAGGCCCGGAGTGGGGGAGCAGTACTTC. Amino acids: CASSPGDRPGVGEQYF.

This clonotype was counted many times. DNA for the CDR3: TGTGCCAGCAGTCCCGCGGGACAGGGAAGAAACGAGCAGTACTTC. Translating it yields CASSPAGQGRNEQYF. This chain links TRBV28 with TRBJ2-7, with TRBD1 identical over 9 bases. Germline assignment: CDR1 MDHEN and CDR2 SYDVKM. The ends lost 5 bases at V and 5 bases at J; junction bases unmatched: 10. This CDR3 contains 15 residues. Full variable domain (outside the CDR3, taken from reference TRBV28 and TRBJ2-7): DVKVTQSSRYLVKRTGEKVFLECVQDMDHENMFWYRQDPGLGLRLIYFSYDVKMKEKGDIPEGYSVSREKKERFSLILESASTNQTSMYLCASSPAGQGRNEQYFGPGTRLTVT.

The chain is built from TRBV19 and TRBJ2-1; TRBD2 agrees at 9 bases. With V trimmed by 3 bases and J by 7 bases, 7 bases remained unmatched. The CDR3 spans 15 residues. CDR1 and CDR2 (germline): LNHDA, SQIVND (reference sequence). CDR3 amino acids: CASSMISGRGNEQFF. In nucleotides, the CDR3 is TGTGCCAGTAGTATGATTAGCGGGAGAGGGAATGAGCAGTTCTTC. The variable domain in full, completed from reference TRBV19 and TRBJ2-1, reads DGGITQSPKYLFRKEGQNVTLSCEQNLNHDAMYWYRQDPGQGLRLIYYSQIVNDFQKGDIAEGYSVSREKKESFPLTVTSAQKNPTAFYLCASSMISGRGNEQFFGPGTRLTVL.

V is TRBV19 and J is TRBJ1-1; D is unresolved. With 5 bases removed from V and 0 bases from J, the gap between germline ends came to 13 bases. The CDR3 length is 15 residues. Germline V gives CDR1 LNHDA, CDR2 SQIVND (reference sequence). As DNA, the CDR3 is TGTGCCAGTAGTGTACCGGGAATAATGAACACTGAAGCTTTCTTT. Protein sequence: CASSVPGIMNTEAFF. Based on the CDR3 plus reference TRBV19 and TRBJ1-1, the full variable domain is DGGITQSPKYLFRKEGQNVTLSCEQNLNHDAMYWYRQDPGQGLRLIYYSQIVNDFQKGDIAEGYSVSREKKESFPLTVTSAQKNPTAFYLCASSVPGIMNTEAFFGQGTRLTVV.

This clonotype was counted only a few times. The rearrangement uses TRBV5-1 and TRBJ2-7; 7 nucleotides line up with TRBD1. CDR1 SGHRS and CDR2 YFSETQ come from the germline V gene. The V and J ends lost 5 bases and 1 base, in that order; junction bases with no gene match: 9. The CDR3 has 15 residues. DNA of the CDR3: TGCGCCAGCAGGGGAACACAGGGGCGATCCTACGAGCAGTACTTC. This gives the protein CASRGTQGRSYEQYF.

The table lists this clonotype with many counts. This chain connects TRBV3-1 to TRBJ2-7; D possibly uses TRBD1 or TRBD2 (5 bases each). Between the trimmed V and J ends, which lost 2 bases and 1 base, there was a span of 9 bases. CDR1 is LGHDT, CDR2 YNNKEL, per germline (reference sequence). This CDR3 region has 14 residues. The CDR3 coding sequence is TGTGCCAGCAGCCAACATGGGGGATCCTACGAGCAGTACTTC. This gives the protein CASSQHGGSYEQYF.

A word on this clonotype: A much larger clone sits a single nucleotide away, making a read error possible. The chain has TRBV18 and TRBJ2-3; D is unclear. The germline V gene has CDR1 KGHSH and CDR2 LQKENI. This CDR3 region has 14 residues. CDR3 amino acids: CAGSPDLGTDTQYF. The DNA of the CDR3 is TGTGCCGGCTCACCAGACCTAGGCACAGATACGCAGTATTTT.

This clonotype was found many times. V is TRBV6-1 and J is TRBJ2-3, with 8 nucleotides matching TRBD1. V was pared by 6 bases and J by 4 bases, with 6 bases of the junction left unmatched. In germline, CDR1 is MNHNS, CDR2 SASEGT. The CDR3 sequence is 14 residues long. CDR3 coding DNA: TGTGCCAGCAGAGACAGGGGATGGGCAGATACGCAGTATTTT. This translates into CASRDRGWADTQYF.

This clonotype was recorded many times. V usage is TRBV11-3 and J usage is TRBJ1-1; D might be TRBD1 (6 bases). V lost 5 bases, J lost 4 bases, and 8 bases lay in between. Germline V CDR1 and CDR2: SGHNT, YENEEA. The CDR3 has 12 amino acids. The CDR3 loop is CASSEQGTEAFF. CDR3 sequence (DNA): TGTGCCAGCAGCGAACAGGGCACTGAAGCTTTCTTT. The entire variable domain, with the rest obtained from reference TRBV11-3 and TRBJ1-1, is as follows: EAGVVQSPRYKIIEKKQPVAFWCNPISGHNTLYWYLQNLGQGPELLIRYENEEAVDDSQLPKDRFSAERLKGVDSTLKIQPAELGDSAVYLCASSEQGTEAFFGQGTRLTVV.

There are a few counts of this clonotype. The J gene is TRBJ2-3, the V gene TRBV20-1; 8 bases are shared with TRBD2. The CDR3 runs to 12 residues. Per germline, CDR1 DFQATT and CDR2 SNEGSKA (reference sequence). V dropped 5 bases and J dropped 6; count of bases not matched to a gene: 4. The CDR3 loop reads CSAPGLGDTQYF. In DNA form, the CDR3 reads TGCAGTGCTCCGGGACTAGGGGATACGCAGTATTTT.

There are many counts of this clonotype. The chain couples TRBV6-1 to TRBJ2-5; unclear D gene. The CDR3 extends over 15 amino acids. Trimming removed 1 base at V and 2 bases at J, with 11 bases between. Germline V gene data show CDR1 as MNHNS and CDR2 as SASEGT. The CDR3 loop is CASSEGHPKQETQYF. CDR3 sequence (DNA): TGTGCCAGCAGTGAAGGACACCCTAAGCAAGAGACCCAGTACTTC.